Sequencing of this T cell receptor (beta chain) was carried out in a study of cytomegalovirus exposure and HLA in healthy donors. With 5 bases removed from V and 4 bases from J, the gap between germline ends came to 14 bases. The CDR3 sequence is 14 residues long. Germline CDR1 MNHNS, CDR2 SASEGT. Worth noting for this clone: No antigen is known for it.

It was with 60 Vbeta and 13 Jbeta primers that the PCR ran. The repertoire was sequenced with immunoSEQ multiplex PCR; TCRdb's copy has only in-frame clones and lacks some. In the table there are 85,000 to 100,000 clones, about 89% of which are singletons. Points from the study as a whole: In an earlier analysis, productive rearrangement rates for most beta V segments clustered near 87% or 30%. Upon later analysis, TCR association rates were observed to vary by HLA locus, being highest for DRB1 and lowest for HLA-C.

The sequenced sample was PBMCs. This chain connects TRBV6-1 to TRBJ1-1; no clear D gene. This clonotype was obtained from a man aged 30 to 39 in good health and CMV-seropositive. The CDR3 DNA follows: TGTGCCAGCAGTACGGGTCCTTTGGGCACTGAAGCTTTCTTT. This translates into CASSTGPLGTEAFF.